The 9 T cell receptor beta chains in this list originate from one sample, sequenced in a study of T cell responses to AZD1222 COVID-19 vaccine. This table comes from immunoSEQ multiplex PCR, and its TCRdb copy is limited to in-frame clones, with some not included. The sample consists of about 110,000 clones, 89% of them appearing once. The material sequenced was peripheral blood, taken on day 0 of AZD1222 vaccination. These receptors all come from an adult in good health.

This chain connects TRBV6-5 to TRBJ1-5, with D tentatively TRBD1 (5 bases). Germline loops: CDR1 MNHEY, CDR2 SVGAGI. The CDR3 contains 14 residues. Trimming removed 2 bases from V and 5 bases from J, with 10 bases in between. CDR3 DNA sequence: TGTGCCAGCAGTTACCGGGACGCACATCAGCCCCAGCATTTT. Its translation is CASSYRDAHQPQHF.

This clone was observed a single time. The CDR3 bases are TGTGCCAGCAGCCTCCGGACTAGCGGGAAAGGAGATACGCAGTATTTT. It is translated as CASSLRTSGKGDTQYF. The rearrangement joins TRBV7-2 to TRBJ2-3; 12 positions agree with TRBD2. The CDR3 runs to 16 residues. Germline V gene data show CDR1 as SGHTA and CDR2 as FQGNSA. J lost 5 bases, V lost 5 bases, and 8 bases had no gene match.

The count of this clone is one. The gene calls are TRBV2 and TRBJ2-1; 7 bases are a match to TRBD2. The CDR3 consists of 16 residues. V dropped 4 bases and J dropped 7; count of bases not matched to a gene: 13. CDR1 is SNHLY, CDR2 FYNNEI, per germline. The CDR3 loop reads CASSAQAGWVLNEQFF. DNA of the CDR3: TGTGCCAGCAGTGCCCAAGCGGGATGGGTCTTAAATGAGCAGTTCTTC.

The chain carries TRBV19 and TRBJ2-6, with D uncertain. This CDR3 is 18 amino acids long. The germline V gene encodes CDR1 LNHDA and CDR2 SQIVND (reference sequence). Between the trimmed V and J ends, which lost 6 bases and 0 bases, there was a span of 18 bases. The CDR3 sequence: CASSNGERRSSGANVLTF. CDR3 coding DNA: TGTGCCAGTAGCAACGGAGAAAGAAGGAGCTCTGGGGCCAACGTCCTGACTTTC.

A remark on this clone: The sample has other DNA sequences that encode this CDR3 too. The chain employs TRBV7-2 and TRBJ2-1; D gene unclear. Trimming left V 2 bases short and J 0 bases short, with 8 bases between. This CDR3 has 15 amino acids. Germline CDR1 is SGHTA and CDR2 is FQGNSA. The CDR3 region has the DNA TGTGCCAGCAGCTTATATCGAAGCTCCTACAATGAGCAGTTCTTC. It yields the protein CASSLYRSSYNEQFF.

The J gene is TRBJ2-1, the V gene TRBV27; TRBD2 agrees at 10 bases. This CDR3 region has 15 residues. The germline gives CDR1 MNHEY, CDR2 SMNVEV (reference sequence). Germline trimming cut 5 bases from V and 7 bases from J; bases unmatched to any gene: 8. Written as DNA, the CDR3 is TGTGCCAGCAGTCGCCAGCGGGAGGGCCGTAATGAGCAGTTCTTC. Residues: CASSRQREGRNEQFF.

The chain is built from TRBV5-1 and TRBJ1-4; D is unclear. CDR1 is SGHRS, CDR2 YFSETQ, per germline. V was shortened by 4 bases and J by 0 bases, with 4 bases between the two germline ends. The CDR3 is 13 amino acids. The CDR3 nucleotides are TGCGCCAGCAGCGGAGCAACTAATGAAAAACTGTTTTTT. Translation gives CASSGATNEKLFF.

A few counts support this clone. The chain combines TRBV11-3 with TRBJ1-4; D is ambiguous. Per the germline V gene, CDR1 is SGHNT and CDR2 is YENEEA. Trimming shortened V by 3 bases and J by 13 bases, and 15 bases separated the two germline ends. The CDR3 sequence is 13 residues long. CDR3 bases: TGTGCCAGCAGCTTGTTACCGGGAGCCAGACTGTTTTTT. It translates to CASSLLPGARLFF.

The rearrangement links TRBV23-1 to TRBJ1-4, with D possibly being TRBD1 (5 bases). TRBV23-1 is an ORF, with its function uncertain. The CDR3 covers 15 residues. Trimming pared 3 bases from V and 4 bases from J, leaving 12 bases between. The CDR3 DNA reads TGCGCCAGCAGTCACCTGACAGAACGTAATGAAAAACTGTTTTTT. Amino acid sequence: CASSHLTERNEKLFF.